The 5 T cell receptor beta chains listed next were all sequenced from one sample in a study of vaccination and CD4 T cells after COVID-19. With the Oncomine TCR Beta short-read assay, DNA from cultured CD4+ T cells was sequenced. TCRdb called the PCR reads again in MiXCR, with one record for every CDR3 protein. The sample holds fewer than 20,000 distinct CDR3 sequences, approximately 50% seen once. No antigen is known for these receptors. Noted treatment: roughly 10-day PBMC culture with coronavirus spike peptide pools or control peptides (ViraFEST assay). Sequences were derived from CD4+ T cells from blood, cultured in vitro, sampled before SARS-CoV-2 vaccination. Receptor source: a human donor who had recovered from COVID-19.

The V call is TRBV19, the J call TRBJ2-2; D is unclear. The CDR3 totals 13 residues. V lost 5 bases to trimming and J lost 8 bases, with 12 bases between them. CDR1 is LNHDA, CDR2 SQIVND, per germline (reference sequence). The chain's CDR3 is CASSPQTGGELFF. The CDR3 DNA is TGTGCCAGTAGTCCGCAGACTGGGGGGGAGCTGTTTTTT.

The gene calls are TRBV6-1 and TRBJ1-2; D gene ambiguous. CDR1 is MNHNS and CDR2 is SASEGT in the germline V gene. V lost 1 base and J lost 5, with 5 bases in between. The CDR3 is 12 residues long. The CDR3 region is CASSEGAYGYTF. The CDR3 coding sequence is TGTGCCAGCAGTGAAGGAGCTTATGGCTACACCTTC.

V gene TRBV19 combines with J gene TRBJ2-5, with TRBD1 matching 8 bases. Unmatched junction bases numbered 3, after V lost 1 base and J lost 2 bases. CDR3 length equals 15 residues. CDR1 and CDR2 (germline): LNHDA, SQIVND (reference sequence). CDR3 region: CASSIGTGIQETQYF. DNA of the CDR3: TGTGCCAGTAGTATAGGGACAGGGATTCAAGAGACCCAGTACTTC. Based on the CDR3 plus reference TRBV19 and TRBJ2-5, the full variable domain is DGGITQSPKYLFRKEGQNVTLSCEQNLNHDAMYWYRQDPGQGLRLIYYSQIVNDFQKGDIAEGYSVSREKKESFPLTVTSAQKNPTAFYLCASSIGTGIQETQYFGPGTRLLVL.

This clonotype occurred a few times. The chain couples TRBV19 to TRBJ2-5, with D unclear. The CDR3 contains 11 residues. Germline V lookup: CDR1 LNHDA, CDR2 SQIVND (reference sequence). Trimming stripped 6 bases from V and 2 bases from J, with 4 bases between. The CDR3 here is CASSLQETQYF. The CDR3 DNA reads TGTGCCAGTAGCTTACAAGAGACCCAGTACTTC.

This chain uses TRBV10-3 with TRBJ1-6, with D unclear. Deletions cut 3 bases from V and 5 bases from J, with 5 bases between. CDR1 and CDR2 (germline): ENHRY, SYGVKD. The CDR3 length is 13 residues. CDR3 nucleotide sequence: TGTGCCATCAGTGACCAGAATAATTCACCCCTCCACTTT. Protein: CAISDQNNSPLHF.